One and the same sample provided the 27 T cell receptor beta chains below, sequenced in a study of Tregs in tolerant kidney transplant recipients. This table comes from immunoSEQ multiplex PCR, and its TCRdb copy is limited to in-frame clones, with some not included. There are tens of thousands of clones in the sample; around 90% occur only once, and nearly 0.4% lies in the top ten. Sequencing was performed on CD4+ T cells from blood, taken before the transplant. These receptors all come from a human donor who received a combined kidney and bone marrow transplant.

The gene calls are TRBV11-2 and TRBJ2-2; D gene ambiguous. The CDR3 contains 13 residues. Germline CDR1 and CDR2: SGHAT and FQNNGV. V dropped 5 bases and J dropped 3 bases, with 7 bases sitting between them. CDR3 bases: TGTGCCAGCAGCCTACTATACACCGGGGAGCTGTTTTTT. Protein product: CASSLLYTGELFF.

The rearrangement joins TRBV18 to TRBJ1-2, with D unclear. The CDR3 is 14 residues long. CDR1 KGHSH and CDR2 LQKENI come from the germline V gene. Deletions cut 1 base from V and 6 bases from J, with 12 bases between. For the CDR3, the DNA is TGTGCCAGCTCACCACAGGAGAGTATGGATGGCTACACCTTC. It specifies CASSPQESMDGYTF.

There are a few counts of this clone. This CDR3 is CASTTDMNTEAFF. Here the CDR3 DNA reads TGTGCCAGCACAACAGATATGAACACTGAAGCTTTCTTT. The rearrangement uses TRBV5-4 and TRBJ1-1; D ambiguous. The V end lost 6 bases, the J end lost 0 bases, and 9 bases lay between the germline ends. From germline, CDR1 is SGHNT and CDR2 YYREEE (reference sequence). The length of the CDR3 is 13 residues.

The chain has TRBV5-8 and TRBJ1-2, with TRBD1 identical over 8 bases. The germline V gene has CDR1 SGHTS and CDR2 YDEGEE. Losses at the gene ends were 2 bases for V and 8 bases for J; bases not matched to a gene: 14. CDR3 length: 16 amino acids. The CDR3 DNA reads as TGTGCCAGCAGCTTCGACAGGGGCGGAGGGGTTAAGGGCTACACCTTC. Protein product: CASSFDRGGGVKGYTF.

This clone was found a few times. The genes are TRBV9 and TRBJ2-2; TRBD1 is a possible D gene (6 bases). Germline V gene sequence: CDR1 SGDLS, CDR2 YYNGEE. CDR3 length equals 16 residues. The ends were cut back, 4 bases at V and 4 bases at J, with 17 bases in the middle. Here the CDR3 reads CASSPRQAPFTGELFF. In nucleotides, the CDR3 is TGTGCCAGCAGCCCCCGACAGGCGCCGTTCACCGGGGAGCTGTTTTTT. Complete variable domain (other parts from reference TRBV9 and TRBJ2-2): DSGVTQTPKHLITATGQRVTLRCSPRSGDLSVYWYQQSLDQGLQFLIQYYNGEERAKGNILERFSAQQFPDLHSELNLSSLELGDSALYFCASSPRQAPFTGELFFGEGSRLTVL.

The J gene is TRBJ2-7, the V gene TRBV28; 16 nucleotides match TRBD2. Germline CDR1 is MDHEN and CDR2 is SYDVKM. The CDR3 is made up of 17 amino acids. V was clipped by 6 bases and J by 6 bases; unmatched bases: 11. The CDR3 is CASRPPGLAGGFGEQYF. For the CDR3, the DNA is TGTGCCAGCAGACCACCGGGACTAGCGGGAGGGTTCGGCGAGCAGTACTTC.

The chain employs TRBV9 and TRBJ1-1; unclear D gene. CDR1 is SGDLS, CDR2 YYNGEE, per germline. This CDR3 is 12 amino acids long. V was trimmed by 4 bases and J by 4 bases, leaving 8 bases between them. The CDR3 bases are TGTGCCAGCAGCTCGGAGAGCACTGAAGCTTTCTTT. Amino acids: CASSSESTEAFF.

This clone was seen once. The rearrangement uses TRBV5-4 and TRBJ2-1, with 12 bases lining up with TRBD2. J gave up 8 bases and V 4 bases, and 7 bases lay outside the gene matches. Germline values: CDR1 SGHNT, CDR2 YYREEE (reference sequence). The CDR3 runs 15 residues. The chain's CDR3 is CASSGSSGRAYEQFF. The CDR3 DNA sequence: TGTGCCAGCAGCGGTTCTAGCGGGAGGGCCTATGAGCAGTTCTTC.

V usage is TRBV30 and J usage is TRBJ1-1, with D hard to call. Germline-derived CDR1 and CDR2 are GTSNPN and SVGIG (reference sequence). The CDR3 is 14 amino acids. V shed 0 bases and J shed 6 bases, with 14 bases lying between them. CDR3 nucleotides: TGTGCCTGGAGTGTGTCTGGTAGCCGACCTGAAGCTTTCTTT. Translation gives CAWSVSGSRPEAFF.

The DNA for the CDR3 is TGCGCCAGCAGCTCCATAATAACAGGGGGTGGGGAGCAGTTCTTC. It codes for CASSSIITGGGEQFF. The rearrangement joins TRBV5-1 to TRBJ2-1; 8 nucleotides match TRBD1. The CDR3 loop spans 15 amino acids. The V gene's germline CDR1 is SGHRS and CDR2 YFSETQ. The V gene end was trimmed by 3 bases and the J gene end by 10 bases; junction bases not matched to a gene: 12.

This rearrangement joins TRBV28 to TRBJ1-1; 7 nucleotides line up with TRBD1. The trim removed 4 bases at V and 1 base at J, leaving 6 bases unmatched. The CDR3 runs to 15 residues. Germline V lookup: CDR1 MDHEN, CDR2 SYDVKM. CDR3 sequence: CASSSGGQENTEAFF. In DNA, the CDR3 is TGTGCCAGCAGTTCAGGGGGGCAGGAGAACACTGAAGCTTTCTTT.

V is TRBV10-3 and J is TRBJ1-2, with 7 bases matching TRBD1. V dropped 1 base and J dropped 2; count of bases not matched to a gene: 4. The CDR3 length is 15 residues. CDR1 is ENHRY, CDR2 SYGVKD, per germline. The CDR3 is CAISELGGQNYGYTF. DNA of the CDR3: TGTGCCATCAGTGAGTTGGGGGGACAGAACTATGGCTACACCTTC.

This sequence joins TRBV6-5 and TRBJ1-1, with 11 bases identical to TRBD1. Germline CDR1 reads MNHEY; CDR2 reads SVGAGI. There are 15 residues in the CDR3. V gave up 6 bases and J gave up 3 bases; unmatched junction bases: 6. CDR3 amino acids: CASSSGQGADTEAFF. The DNA for the CDR3 is TGTGCCAGCAGCAGCGGACAGGGGGCTGACACTGAAGCTTTCTTT.

V is TRBV27 and J is TRBJ2-1, with 12 bases aligning to TRBD2. The V segment lost 4 bases and the J segment 10 bases; nucleotides outside the gene matches: 11. Germline CDR1 reads MNHEY; CDR2 reads SMNVEV (reference sequence). The CDR3 length is 16 residues. CDR3 nucleotide sequence: TGTGCCAGCAGTTATTGGCTAGCGGGAGGGCCTGGAGAGCAGTTCTTC. Its protein is CASSYWLAGGPGEQFF.

The V and J genes are TRBV30 and TRBJ2-5; possible D gene TRBD2, 6 bases. Germline loops: CDR1 GTSNPN, CDR2 SVGIG (reference sequence). Trimming removed 1 base from V and 2 bases from J, with 11 bases in between. There are 14 residues in the CDR3. The CDR3 spells CAWSGGLWQETQYF. The CDR3 DNA reads as TGTGCCTGGAGTGGGGGACTTTGGCAAGAGACCCAGTACTTC.

Written as DNA, the CDR3 is TGTGCCAGCAGTTTACCGAGTTCAGGGGGCGGATACGTTCTCTACGAGCAGTACTTC. Translated, it gives CASSLPSSGGGYVLYEQYF. The chain links TRBV28 to TRBJ2-7; 8 positions match TRBD1. CDR3 size: 19 residues. From germline, CDR1 is MDHEN and CDR2 SYDVKM. With V trimmed by 2 bases and J by 3 bases, 18 bases remained unmatched.

The V call is TRBV9, the J call TRBJ2-5, with TRBD1 matching 11 bases. From germline, CDR1 is SGDLS and CDR2 YYNGEE. This CDR3 has 16 amino acids. The ends lost 0 bases at V and 1 base at J; junction bases unmatched: 2. The CDR3 protein is CASSVGTGGLQETQYF. As DNA, the CDR3 is TGTGCCAGCAGCGTAGGGACAGGGGGCCTCCAAGAGACCCAGTACTTC.

V and J are TRBV28 and TRBJ2-1; possibly TRBD2 for D (6 bases). This CDR3 has 16 amino acids. Deletions cut 5 bases from V and 4 bases from J, with 18 bases between. CDR1 and CDR2 (germline): MDHEN, SYDVKM. CDR3 DNA sequence: TGTGCCAGCAGTCCTGCCTCAGCGGGTAGATACAATGAGCAGTTCTTC. This sequence encodes CASSPASAGRYNEQFF.

V gene TRBV2 combines with J gene TRBJ1-5, with D perhaps matching TRBD1 (5 bases). CDR3 size: 14 residues. CDR1 and CDR2 (germline): SNHLY, FYNNEI. V was shortened by 7 bases and J by 2 bases, with 12 bases between the two germline ends. CDR3 bases: TGTGCCAGCACAGGGTCTTGGGGCAATCAGCCCCAGCATTTT. It translates to CASTGSWGNQPQHF.

The chain links TRBV27 to TRBJ2-2; maybe TRBD2 (5 bases). The germline V gene has CDR1 MNHEY and CDR2 SMNVEV (reference sequence). The CDR3 sequence is 15 residues long. Trimming cost V 7 bases and J 1 base, with 13 bases left between them. CDR3 in DNA: TGTGCCAGCAAAATAGCGCCCGTGAACACCGGGGAGCTGTTTTTT. This translates into CASKIAPVNTGELFF.

Here the CDR3 DNA reads TGTGCCAGCAGCAAAGCGGGAGGGGTAGGGACCCAGTACTTC. It specifies CASSKAGGVGTQYF. The chain carries TRBV13 and TRBJ2-5, with 10 bases fitting TRBD2. The trim removed 5 bases at V and 7 bases at J, leaving 7 bases unmatched. The CDR3 is 14 residues long. Germline assignment: CDR1 PRHDT and CDR2 FYEKMQ (reference sequence). The entire variable domain, with the rest obtained from reference TRBV13 and TRBJ2-5, is as follows: AAGVIQSPRHLIKEKRETATLKCYPIPRHDTVYWYQQGPGQDPQFLISFYEKMQSDKGSIPDRFSAQQFSDYHSELNMSSLELGDSALYFCASSKAGGVGTQYFGPGTRLLVL.

The rearrangement joins TRBV28 to TRBJ1-3, with D tentatively TRBD1 (6 bases). Germline V lookup: CDR1 MDHEN, CDR2 SYDVKM. The V gene lost 3 bases and the J gene lost 2 bases, with 17 bases spanning the gap. CDR3 length: 17 amino acids. The CDR3 nucleotides are TGTGCCAGCAGTTTCTTGGGACAAACCGAGGCTGGAAACACCATATATTTT. Translating it yields CASSFLGQTEAGNTIYF.

V gene TRBV6-5 combines with J gene TRBJ2-1; 8 bases are shared with TRBD2. The CDR3 has 14 amino acids. The germline gives CDR1 MNHEY, CDR2 SVGAGI. V shed 5 bases and J 2 bases; nucleotides not matched to a gene: 2. CDR3 loop: CASSKGLAYNEQFF. The CDR3 DNA follows: TGTGCCAGCAGTAAGGGACTAGCCTACAATGAGCAGTTCTTC.

The chain has TRBV7-2 and TRBJ1-3; D is unclear. Germline loops: CDR1 SGHTA, CDR2 FQGNSA. V shed 3 bases and J shed 0 bases, with 12 bases lying between them. CDR3 size: 16 residues. In nucleotides, the CDR3 is TGTGCCAGCAGCTTGCTCAGCGGACGCTCTGGAAACACCATATATTTT. Protein: CASSLLSGRSGNTIYF.

This sequence joins TRBV2 and TRBJ1-2; 8 bases map to TRBD1. The CDR3 is 14 residues long. The trim removed 6 bases at V and 3 bases at J, leaving 6 bases unmatched. CDR1 SNHLY and CDR2 FYNNEI come from the germline V gene. The CDR3 region is CASRSGQAHYGYTF. CDR3 coding DNA: TGTGCCAGCAGGTCGGGACAGGCCCACTATGGCTACACCTTC.

V gene TRBV27 combines with J gene TRBJ2-3, with 8 bases that match TRBD2. J lost 2 bases, V lost 5 bases, and 21 bases had no gene match. Germline-derived CDR1 and CDR2 are MNHEY and SMNVEV (reference sequence). This CDR3 has 20 residues. The CDR3 sequence: CASSPTIFSGSNTFTDTQYF. The CDR3 nucleotides read TGTGCCAGCAGTCCAACTATCTTCAGCGGGAGTAATACCTTCACAGATACGCAGTATTTT.

This sequence joins TRBV7-2 and TRBJ1-1; no reliable D call. This CDR3 has 14 residues. Germline lookup yields CDR1 SGHTA and CDR2 FQGNSA. V was clipped by 4 bases and J by 3 bases, with 12 bases between them. In DNA, the CDR3 is TGTGCCAGCAGCTCGCCCGGGTCTTACACTGAAGCTTTCTTT. As protein: CASSSPGSYTEAFF.